Described below is a single TCR beta chain sequence and its context. Antigen: not known. The record originates from a study of T cell responses to AZD1222 COVID-19 vaccine. Study-level results: Seropositivity was recorded at baseline in only 6 or 7 AZD1222 recipients. Mostly white British, mostly female donors; authors suggested clonal diversity may be underestimated. Scientists sampled the repertoires only once the peak T cell response had passed. Spike-specific TCR depth and breadth grew after two AZD1222 doses.

Generated by immunoSEQ multiplex PCR, the TCRdb table keeps only in-frame clones and is missing some. Counted here are under 140,000 clones, about 87% occurring once; the ten biggest clones make up about 1.6%. The CDR3 length is 13 residues. CDR1 is MNHEY, CDR2 SVGEGT, per germline. The V gene lost 2 bases and the J gene lost 4 bases, with 6 bases spanning the gap. The rearrangement joins TRBV6-2 or TRBV6-3 to TRBJ1-5; no reliable D call. The TCR comes from an adult in good health. Sequenced material: peripheral blood, taken on day 0 of AZD1222 vaccination. The CDR3 sequence is CASSYDGNQPQHF. The CDR3, as DNA: TGTGCCAGCAGTTACGATGGAAATCAGCCCCAGCATTTT.